This T cell receptor (beta chain) was recorded in a study of T cell repertoires in cytomegalovirus infection. TCRdb re-called the reads through MiXCR, storing one row per CDR3 protein. This table holds 500,000 to 600,000 distinct CDR3 sequences, 16% found once. The origin of this receptor is a human donor in good health (CMV status not recorded). Some clones in this sample may be carry-over from other donors' samples. The source material was CD8+ T cells from PBMCs.

This chain's CDR3 is CSARKAHSYEQYF. The CDR3 DNA is TGCAGTGCTAGGAAAGCCCACTCCTACGAGCAGTACTTC. The chain couples TRBV20-1 to TRBJ2-7; no reliable D call. Trimming left V 3 bases short and J 0 bases short, with 9 bases between. The CDR3 runs 13 residues. The germline CDR1 and CDR2 sequences are DFQATT and SNEGSKA (reference sequence).